The clone carrying this T cell receptor beta chain has a handful of counts. The germline V and J ends were trimmed by 5 bases and 6 bases, with 14 bases remaining between them. Per germline, CDR1 KGHSH and CDR2 LQKENI. The CDR3 extends over 15 amino acids. Produced via immunoSEQ multiplex PCR; TCRdb's table is partial and in-frame only. Seen here are approximately 270,000 clones, about nine tenths observed once, and the top ten hold over 4%. Individuals drawn from about two dozen US areas were about 18 to 100 years old. This sample is part of a study of blood T cell repertoires in COVID-19. Study-wide background: COVID-19 samples, acute and convalescent, were from the United States, Italy and Spain. T cells, B-cell-depleted T cells, or PBMCs supplied cDNA or gDNA.

Sequences were obtained from PBMCs or T cells enriched from blood (not recorded which). The receptor was isolated from a woman aged 25 to 39 with acute COVID-19. The chain has TRBV18 and TRBJ1-6; D is perhaps TRBD1 (5 bases). CDR3 sequence: CASSSGRDGNSPLHF. The CDR3 DNA sequence: TGTGCCAGCTCATCGGGCAGGGATGGTAATTCACCCCTCCACTTT.